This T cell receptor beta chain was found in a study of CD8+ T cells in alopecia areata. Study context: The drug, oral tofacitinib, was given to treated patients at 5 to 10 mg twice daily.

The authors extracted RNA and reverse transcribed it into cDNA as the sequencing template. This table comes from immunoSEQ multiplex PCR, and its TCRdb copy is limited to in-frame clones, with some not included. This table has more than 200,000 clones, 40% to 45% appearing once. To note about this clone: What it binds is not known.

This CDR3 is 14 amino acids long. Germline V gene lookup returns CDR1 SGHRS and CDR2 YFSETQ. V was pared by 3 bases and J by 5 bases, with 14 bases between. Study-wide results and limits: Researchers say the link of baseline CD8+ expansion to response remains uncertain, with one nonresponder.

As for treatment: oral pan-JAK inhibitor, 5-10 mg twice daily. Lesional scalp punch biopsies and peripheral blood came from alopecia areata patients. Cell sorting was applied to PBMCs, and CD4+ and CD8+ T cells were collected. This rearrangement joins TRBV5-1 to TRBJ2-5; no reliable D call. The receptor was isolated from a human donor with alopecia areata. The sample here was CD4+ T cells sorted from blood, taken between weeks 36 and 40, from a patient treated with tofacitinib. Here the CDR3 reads CASSWQTKRETQYF. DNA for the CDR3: TGCGCCAGCAGCTGGCAGACAAAGAGGGAGACCCAGTACTTC.